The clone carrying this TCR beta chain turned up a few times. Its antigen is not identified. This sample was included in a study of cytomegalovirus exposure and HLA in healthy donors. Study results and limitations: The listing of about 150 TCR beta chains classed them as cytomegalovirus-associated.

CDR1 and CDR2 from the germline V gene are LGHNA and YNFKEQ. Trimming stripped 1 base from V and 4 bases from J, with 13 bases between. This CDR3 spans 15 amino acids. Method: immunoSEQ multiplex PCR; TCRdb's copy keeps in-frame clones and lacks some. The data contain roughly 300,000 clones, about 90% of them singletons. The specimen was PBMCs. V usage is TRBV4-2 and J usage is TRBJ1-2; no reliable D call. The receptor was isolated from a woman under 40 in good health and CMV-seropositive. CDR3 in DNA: TGTGCCAGCAGCCAAGCCGCCGGCAGTTCCTATGGCTACACCTTC. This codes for CASSQAAGSSYGYTF.